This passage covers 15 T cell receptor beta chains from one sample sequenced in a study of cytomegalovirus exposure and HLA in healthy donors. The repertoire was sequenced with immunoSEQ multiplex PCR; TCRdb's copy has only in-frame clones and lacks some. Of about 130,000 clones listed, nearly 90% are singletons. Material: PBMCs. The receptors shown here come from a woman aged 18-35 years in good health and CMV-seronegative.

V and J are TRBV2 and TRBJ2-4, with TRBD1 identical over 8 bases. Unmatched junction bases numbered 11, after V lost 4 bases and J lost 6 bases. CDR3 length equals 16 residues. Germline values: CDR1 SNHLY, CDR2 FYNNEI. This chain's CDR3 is CASSVAQGDIGNIQYF. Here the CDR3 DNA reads TGTGCCAGCAGTGTCGCACAGGGGGATATTGGAAACATTCAGTACTTC.

The CDR3 region has the DNA TGCGCCAGCAGCCCAGAGGGGACAGCGAACCCCTACGAGCAGTACTTC. The encoded protein is CASSPEGTANPYEQYF. The V call is TRBV4-3, the J call TRBJ2-7; TRBD1 aligns across 7 bases. The ends lost 4 bases at V and 2 bases at J; junction bases unmatched: 11. The CDR3 length is 16 residues. Looked up from germline, CDR1 is LGHNA and CDR2 is YSLEER.

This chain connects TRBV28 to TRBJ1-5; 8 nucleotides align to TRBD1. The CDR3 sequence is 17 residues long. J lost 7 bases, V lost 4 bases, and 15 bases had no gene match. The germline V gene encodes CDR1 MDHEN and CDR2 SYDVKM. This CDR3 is CASSYLKRGQVSQPQHF. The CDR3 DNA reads TGTGCCAGCAGTTACCTTAAAAGGGGACAGGTAAGCCAGCCCCAGCATTTT.

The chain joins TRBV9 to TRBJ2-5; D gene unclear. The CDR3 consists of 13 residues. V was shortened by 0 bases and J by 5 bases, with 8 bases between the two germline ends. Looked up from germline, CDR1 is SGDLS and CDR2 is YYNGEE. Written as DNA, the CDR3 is TGTGCCAGCAGCGTAGCTAGAGCGGAGACCCAGTACTTC. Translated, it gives CASSVARAETQYF.

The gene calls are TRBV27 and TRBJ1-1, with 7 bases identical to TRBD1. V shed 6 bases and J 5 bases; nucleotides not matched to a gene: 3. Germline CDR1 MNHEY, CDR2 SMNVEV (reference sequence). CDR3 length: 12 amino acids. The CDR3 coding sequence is TGTGCCAGCAGCGAACAGGGGACTGAAGCTTTCTTT. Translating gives CASSEQGTEAFF.

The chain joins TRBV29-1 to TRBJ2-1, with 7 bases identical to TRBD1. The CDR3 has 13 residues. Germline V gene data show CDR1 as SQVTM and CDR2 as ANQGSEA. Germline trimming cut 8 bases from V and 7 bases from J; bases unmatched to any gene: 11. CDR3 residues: CSINGDSQNEQFF. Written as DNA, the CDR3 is TGCAGCATCAACGGGGACAGTCAGAATGAGCAGTTCTTC.

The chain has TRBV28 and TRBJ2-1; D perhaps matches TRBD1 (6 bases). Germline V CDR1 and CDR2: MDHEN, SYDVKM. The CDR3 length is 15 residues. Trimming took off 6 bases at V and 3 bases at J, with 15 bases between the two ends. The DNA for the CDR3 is TGTGCCAGCAGCCTCGAGGGACAAAACTACAATGAGCAGTTCTTC. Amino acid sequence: CASSLEGQNYNEQFF.

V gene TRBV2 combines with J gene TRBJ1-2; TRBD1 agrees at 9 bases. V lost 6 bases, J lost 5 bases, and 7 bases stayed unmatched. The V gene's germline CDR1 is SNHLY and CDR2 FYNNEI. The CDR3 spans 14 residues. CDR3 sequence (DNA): TGTGCCAGCAGGCCTGACAGGGGGGATTATGGCTACACCTTC. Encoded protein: CASRPDRGDYGYTF.

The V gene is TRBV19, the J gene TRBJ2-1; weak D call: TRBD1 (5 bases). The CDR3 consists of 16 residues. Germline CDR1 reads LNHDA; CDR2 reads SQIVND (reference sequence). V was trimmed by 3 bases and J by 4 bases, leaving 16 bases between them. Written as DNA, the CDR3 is TGTGCCAGTAGTATTCTTAGGGGAAGGGGATACAATGAGCAGTTCTTC. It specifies CASSILRGRGYNEQFF.

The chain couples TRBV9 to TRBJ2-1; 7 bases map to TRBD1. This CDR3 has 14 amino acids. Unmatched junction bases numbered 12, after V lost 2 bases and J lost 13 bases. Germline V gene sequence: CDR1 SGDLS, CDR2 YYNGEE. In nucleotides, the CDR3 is TGTGCCAGCAGCGTGGGCACAGGGGTCTCCACCCAGTTCTTC. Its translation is CASSVGTGVSTQFF.

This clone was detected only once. The CDR3 spells CASSDTANEGLFF. The CDR3 nucleotides are TGTGCCAGCAGCGACACGGCTAATGAGGGACTGTTTTTT. The gene calls are TRBV28 and TRBJ1-4; D gene uncertain. CDR3 size: 13 residues. The germline V gene encodes CDR1 MDHEN and CDR2 SYDVKM. V shed 6 bases and J shed 13 bases, with 18 bases lying between them. The variable domain in full, completed from reference TRBV28 and TRBJ1-4, reads DVKVTQSSRYLVKRTGEKVFLECVQDMDHENMFWYRQDPGLGLRLIYFSYDVKMKEKGDIPEGYSVSREKKERFSLILESASTNQTSMYLCASSDTANEGLFFGSGTQLSVL.

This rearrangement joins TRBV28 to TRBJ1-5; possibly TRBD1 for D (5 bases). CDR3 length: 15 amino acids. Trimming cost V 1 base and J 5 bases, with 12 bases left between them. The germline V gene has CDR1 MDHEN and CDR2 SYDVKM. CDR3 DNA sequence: TGTGCCAGCAGTTTATTCGGCCCGGGGGATCAGCCCCAGCATTTT. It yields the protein CASSLFGPGDQPQHF.

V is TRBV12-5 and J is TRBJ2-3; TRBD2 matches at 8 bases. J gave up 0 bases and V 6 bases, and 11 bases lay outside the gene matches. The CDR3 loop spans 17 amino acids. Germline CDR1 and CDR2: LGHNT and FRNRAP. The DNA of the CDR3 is TGTGCTAGTGGCCTGCGGGGGGCCAGATCTAGCACAGATACGCAGTATTTT. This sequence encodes CASGLRGARSSTDTQYF. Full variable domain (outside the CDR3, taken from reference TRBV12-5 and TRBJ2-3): DARVTQTPRHKVTEMGQEVTMRCQPILGHNTVFWYRQTMMQGLELLAYFRNRAPLDDSGMPKDRFSAEMPDATLATLKIQPSEPRDSAVYFCASGLRGARSSTDTQYFGPGTRLTVL.

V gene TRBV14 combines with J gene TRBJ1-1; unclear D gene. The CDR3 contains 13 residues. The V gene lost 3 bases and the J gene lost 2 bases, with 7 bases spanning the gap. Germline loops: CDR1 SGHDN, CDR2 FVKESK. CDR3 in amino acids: CASSQTPNTEAFF. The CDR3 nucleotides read TGTGCCAGCAGCCAGACACCTAACACTGAAGCTTTCTTT.

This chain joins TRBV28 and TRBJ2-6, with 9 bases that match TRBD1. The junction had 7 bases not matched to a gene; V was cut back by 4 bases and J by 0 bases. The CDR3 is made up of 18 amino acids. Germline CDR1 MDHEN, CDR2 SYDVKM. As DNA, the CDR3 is TGTGCCAGCAGTTCCGGGACAGGGCTTTCCTCTGGGGCCAACGTCCTGACTTTC. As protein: CASSSGTGLSSGANVLTF.